What follows describes a single TCR beta chain. The antigen remains undetermined. CDR1 is SGHAT, CDR2 FQNNGV, per germline. V gave up 6 bases and J gave up 5 bases; unmatched junction bases: 7. The CDR3 consists of 15 residues. The data stem from a study of long-term antiretroviral therapy in people with HIV. Turning to the study itself: It was about a decade before the 2015 immediate-ART recommendation that the earliest samples were taken.

It was in the United States that all participants with HIV were treated. Version v3.0 of the immunoSEQ assay was performed at survey level. Here immunoSEQ multiplex PCR was the method, and the copy in TCRdb shows in-frame clones only, minus some. Of 26,000 or so clones listed, 82% were seen once; the top ten hold about 10%. Study-wide results and caveats: Within the repertoire, clones expanded before ART were dominant at all time points. Blood was collected between the mid-2000s and the late 2010s, possibly under older ART regimens.

The TCR comes from a man between 18 and 29 years old with HIV. Sequences were derived from unsorted PBMCs, sampled 0.8 years before starting antiretroviral therapy. The chain employs TRBV11-2 and TRBJ2-7, with 13 bases matching TRBD2. The CDR3: CASRRTSGRSNEQYF. In DNA form, the CDR3 reads TGTGCCAGCAGGAGGACTAGCGGGAGAAGCAACGAGCAGTACTTC.